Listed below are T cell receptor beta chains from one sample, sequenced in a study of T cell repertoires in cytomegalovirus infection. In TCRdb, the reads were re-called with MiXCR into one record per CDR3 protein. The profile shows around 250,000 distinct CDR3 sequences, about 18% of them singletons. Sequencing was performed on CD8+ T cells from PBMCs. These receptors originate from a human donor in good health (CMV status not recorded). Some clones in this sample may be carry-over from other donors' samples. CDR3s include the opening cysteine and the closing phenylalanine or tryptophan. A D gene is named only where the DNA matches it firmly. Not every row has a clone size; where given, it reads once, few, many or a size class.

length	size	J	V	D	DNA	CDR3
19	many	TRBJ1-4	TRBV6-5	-	TGTGCCAGCAGTTACTCCACGCGCGGGTACCTTGCAACTAATGAAAAACTGTTTTTT	CASSYSTRGYLATNEKLFF
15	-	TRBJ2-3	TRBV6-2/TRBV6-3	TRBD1	TGTGCCAGCAGTCCTCACAGGGGGCGGACAGATACGCAGTATTTT	CASSPHRGRTDTQYF
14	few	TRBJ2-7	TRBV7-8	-	TGTGCCAGCAGCTTAGATCCAGGGCCCATCGAGCAGTACTTC	CASSLDPGPIEQYF
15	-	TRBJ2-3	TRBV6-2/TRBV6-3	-	TGTGCCAGCAGTCCCTTAATTACAGGGATAGATACGCAGTATTTT	CASSPLITGIDTQYF
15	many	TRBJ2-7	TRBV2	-	TGTGCCAGCAGTGAAGGGACGGGACGGCTTTTCGAGCAGTACTTC	CASSEGTGRLFEQYF
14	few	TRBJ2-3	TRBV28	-	TGTGCCAGCAGTTTTGGGGACTTCACAGATACGCAGTATTTT	CASSFGDFTDTQYF
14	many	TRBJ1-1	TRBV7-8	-	TGTGCCAGCAGCTTAGGGGGGGGACACTTCGAAGCTTTCTTT	CASSLGGGHFEAFF
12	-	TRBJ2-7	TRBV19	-	TGTGCCAGTAGCAGTGGGACTCCCGAGCAGTACTTC	CASSSGTPEQYF
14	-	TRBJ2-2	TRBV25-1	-	TGTGCCAGCCGAGTGAGGGAAGACACCGGGGAGCTGTTTTTT	CASRVREDTGELFF
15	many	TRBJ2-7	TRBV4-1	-	TGCGCCAGCAGCCAAGCGGACTCCGATTCCTACGAGCAGTACTTC	CASSQADSDSYEQYF
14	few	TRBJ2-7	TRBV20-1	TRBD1	TGCAGTGCTAGAGTCGACAGGGTGGCCTACGAGCAGTACTTC	CSARVDRVAYEQYF
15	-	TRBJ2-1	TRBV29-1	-	TGCAGCGTTGATCCAGATGGGGAGTACTGGAGTGAGCAGTTCTTC	CSVDPDGEYWSEQFF
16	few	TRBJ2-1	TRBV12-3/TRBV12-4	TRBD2	TGTGCCAGTCGATTCACCGCGGGAGCTAGCTACAATGAGCAGTTCTTC	CASRFTAGASYNEQFF